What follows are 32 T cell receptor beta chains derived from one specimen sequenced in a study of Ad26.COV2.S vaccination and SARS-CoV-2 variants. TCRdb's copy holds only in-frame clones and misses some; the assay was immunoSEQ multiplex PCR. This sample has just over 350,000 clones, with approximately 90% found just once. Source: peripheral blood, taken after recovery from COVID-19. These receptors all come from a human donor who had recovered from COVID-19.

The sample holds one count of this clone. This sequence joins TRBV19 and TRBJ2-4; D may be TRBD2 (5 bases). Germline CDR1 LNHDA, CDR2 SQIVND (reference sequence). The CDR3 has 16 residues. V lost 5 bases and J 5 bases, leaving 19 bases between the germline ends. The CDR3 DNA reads TGTGCCAGTAGTTACCGGGAACCCGGGCTTGAAAACATTCAGTACTTC. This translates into CASSYREPGLENIQYF. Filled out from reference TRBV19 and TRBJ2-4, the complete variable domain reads DGGITQSPKYLFRKEGQNVTLSCEQNLNHDAMYWYRQDPGQGLRLIYYSQIVNDFQKGDIAEGYSVSREKKESFPLTVTSAQKNPTAFYLCASSYREPGLENIQYFGAGTRLSVL.

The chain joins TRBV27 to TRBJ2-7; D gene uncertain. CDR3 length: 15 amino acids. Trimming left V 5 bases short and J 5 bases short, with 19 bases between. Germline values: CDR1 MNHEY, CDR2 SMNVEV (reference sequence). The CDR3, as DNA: TGTGCCAGCAGTCCCACCTCGGGCCGGGTGGACGAGCAGTACTTC. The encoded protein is CASSPTSGRVDEQYF.

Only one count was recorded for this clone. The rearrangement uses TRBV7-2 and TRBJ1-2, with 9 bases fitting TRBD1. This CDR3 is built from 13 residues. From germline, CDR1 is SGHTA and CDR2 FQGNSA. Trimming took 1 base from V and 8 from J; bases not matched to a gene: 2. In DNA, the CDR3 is TGTGCCAGCAGCTTAGGGGGACAGGGCGGCTACACCTTC. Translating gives CASSLGGQGGYTF.

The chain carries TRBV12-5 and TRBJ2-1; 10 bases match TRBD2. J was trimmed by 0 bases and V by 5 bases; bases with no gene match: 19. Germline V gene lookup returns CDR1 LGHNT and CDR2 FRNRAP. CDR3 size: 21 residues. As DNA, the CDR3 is TGTGCTAGTGGTGGGGTAGCGGGGGGCAACCTTGATTTAGGCTCCTACAATGAGCAGTTCTTC. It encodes CASGGVAGGNLDLGSYNEQFF. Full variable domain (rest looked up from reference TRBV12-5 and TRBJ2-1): DARVTQTPRHKVTEMGQEVTMRCQPILGHNTVFWYRQTMMQGLELLAYFRNRAPLDDSGMPKDRFSAEMPDATLATLKIQPSEPRDSAVYFCASGGVAGGNLDLGSYNEQFFGPGTRLTVL.

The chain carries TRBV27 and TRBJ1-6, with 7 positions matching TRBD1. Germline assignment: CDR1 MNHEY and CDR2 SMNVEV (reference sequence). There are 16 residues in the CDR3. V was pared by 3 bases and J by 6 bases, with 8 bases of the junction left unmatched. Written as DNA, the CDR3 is TGTGCCAGCAGTTTCGTTCCTCACAGGGGTAATTCACCCCTCCACTTT. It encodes CASSFVPHRGNSPLHF.

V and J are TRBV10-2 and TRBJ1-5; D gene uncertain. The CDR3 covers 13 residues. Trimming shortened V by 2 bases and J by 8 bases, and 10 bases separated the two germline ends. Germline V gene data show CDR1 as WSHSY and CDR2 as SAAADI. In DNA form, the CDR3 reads TGCGCCAGCAGTGAGGCGGCTTATGAGCCCCAGCATTTT. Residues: CASSEAAYEPQHF.

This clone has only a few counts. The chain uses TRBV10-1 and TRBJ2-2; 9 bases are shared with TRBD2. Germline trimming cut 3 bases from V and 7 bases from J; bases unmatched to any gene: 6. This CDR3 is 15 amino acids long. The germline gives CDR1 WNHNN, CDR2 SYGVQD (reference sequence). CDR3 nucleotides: TGCGCCAGCAGTGAACATAGCGGGGGTGTCGGGGAGCTGTTTTTT. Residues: CASSEHSGGVGELFF.

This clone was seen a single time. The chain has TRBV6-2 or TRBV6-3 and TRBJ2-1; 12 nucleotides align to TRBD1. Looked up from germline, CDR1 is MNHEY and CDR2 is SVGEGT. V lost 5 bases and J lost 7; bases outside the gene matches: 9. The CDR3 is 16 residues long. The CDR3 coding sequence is TGTGCCAGCAGTACGACCGGGACAGGGGGCTTTAATGAGCAGTTCTTC. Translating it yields CASSTTGTGGFNEQFF.

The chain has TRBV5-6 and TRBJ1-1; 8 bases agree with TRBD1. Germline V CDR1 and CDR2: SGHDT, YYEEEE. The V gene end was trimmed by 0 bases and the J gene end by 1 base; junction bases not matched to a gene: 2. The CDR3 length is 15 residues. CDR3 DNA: TGTGCCAGCAGCTTGGATACAGGGGGGAACACTGAAGCTTTCTTT. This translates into CASSLDTGGNTEAFF.

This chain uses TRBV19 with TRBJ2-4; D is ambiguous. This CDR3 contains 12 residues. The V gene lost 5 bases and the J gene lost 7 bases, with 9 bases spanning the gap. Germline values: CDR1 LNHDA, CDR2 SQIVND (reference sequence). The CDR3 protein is CASSFALNIQYF. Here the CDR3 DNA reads TGTGCCAGTAGTTTTGCCTTGAACATTCAGTACTTC.

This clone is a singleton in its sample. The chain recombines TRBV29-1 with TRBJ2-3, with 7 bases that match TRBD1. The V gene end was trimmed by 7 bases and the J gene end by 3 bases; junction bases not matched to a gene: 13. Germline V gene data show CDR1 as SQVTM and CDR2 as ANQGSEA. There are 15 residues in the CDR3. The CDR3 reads CSARRRDSNTDTQYF. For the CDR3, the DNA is TGCAGCGCTAGGCGCCGGGACAGCAATACAGATACGCAGTATTTT.

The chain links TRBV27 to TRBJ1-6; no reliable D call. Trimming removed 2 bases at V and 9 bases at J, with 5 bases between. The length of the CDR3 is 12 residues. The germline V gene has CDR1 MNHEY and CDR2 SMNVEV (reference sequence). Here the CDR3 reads CASSLGVSPLHF. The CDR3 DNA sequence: TGTGCCAGCAGTTTAGGGGTTTCACCCCTCCACTTT.

CDR3 nucleotides: TGTGCCAGCAGCTTAGCGCACCAGGGTACCTACGAGCAGTACTTC. Its translation: CASSLAHQGTYEQYF. The chain recombines TRBV7-2 with TRBJ2-7; TRBD1 is a possible D gene (5 bases). Germline V lookup: CDR1 SGHTA, CDR2 FQGNSA. The CDR3 sequence is 15 residues long. Between the trimmed V and J ends, which lost 0 bases and 2 bases, there was a span of 11 bases. Variable domain in full (rest from reference TRBV7-2 and TRBJ2-7): GAGVSQSPSNKVTEKGKDVELRCDPISGHTALYWYRQSLGQGLEFLIYFQGNSAPDKSGLPSDRFSAERTGGSVSTLTIQRTQQEDSAVYLCASSLAHQGTYEQYFGPGTRLTVT.

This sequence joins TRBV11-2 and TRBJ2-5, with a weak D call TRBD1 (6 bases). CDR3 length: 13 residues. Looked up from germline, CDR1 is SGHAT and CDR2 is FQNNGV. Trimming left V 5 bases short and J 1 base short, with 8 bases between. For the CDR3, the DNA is TGTGCCAGCAGCCTGGACAGCCAAGAGACCCAGTACTTC. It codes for CASSLDSQETQYF. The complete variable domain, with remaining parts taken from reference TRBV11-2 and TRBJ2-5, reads EAGVAQSPRYKIIEKRQSVAFWCNPISGHATLYWYQQILGQGPKLLIQFQNNGVVDDSQLPKDRFSAERLKGVDSTLKIQPAKLEDSAVYLCASSLDSQETQYFGPGTRLLVL.

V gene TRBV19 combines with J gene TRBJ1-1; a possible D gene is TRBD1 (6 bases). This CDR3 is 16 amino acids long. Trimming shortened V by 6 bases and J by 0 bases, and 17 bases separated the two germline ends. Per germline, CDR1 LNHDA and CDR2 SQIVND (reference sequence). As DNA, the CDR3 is TGTGCCAGTAGAACGTCCCCGGGACACATGAACACTGAAGCTTTCTTT. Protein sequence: CASRTSPGHMNTEAFF.

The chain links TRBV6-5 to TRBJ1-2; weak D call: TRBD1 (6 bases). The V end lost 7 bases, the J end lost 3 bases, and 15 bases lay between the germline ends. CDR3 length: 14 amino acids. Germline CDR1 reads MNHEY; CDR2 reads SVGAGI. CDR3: CASIGGQGDYGYTF. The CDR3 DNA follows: TGTGCCAGCATCGGGGGCCAGGGCGACTATGGCTACACCTTC.

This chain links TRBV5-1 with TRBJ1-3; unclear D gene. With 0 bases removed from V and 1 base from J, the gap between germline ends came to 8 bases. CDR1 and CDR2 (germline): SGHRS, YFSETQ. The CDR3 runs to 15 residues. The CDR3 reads CASSLVPVSGNTIYF. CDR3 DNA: TGCGCCAGCAGCTTGGTACCGGTGTCTGGAAACACCATATATTTT.

In DNA form, the CDR3 reads TGTGCTAGTGGTTTGCCCCTCTTAAGGGGGGAGCTGTTTTTT. Its protein product is CASGLPLLRGELFF. The V and J genes are TRBV12-5 and TRBJ2-2; D remains ambiguous. The V end was cut by 2 bases, the J end by 8 bases, with 12 bases between. Germline V lookup: CDR1 LGHNT, CDR2 FRNRAP. The CDR3 has 14 amino acids.

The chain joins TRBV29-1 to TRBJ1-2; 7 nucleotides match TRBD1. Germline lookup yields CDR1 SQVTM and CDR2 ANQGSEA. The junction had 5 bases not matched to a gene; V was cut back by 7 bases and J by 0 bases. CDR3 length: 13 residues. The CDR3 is CSAWDRANYGYTF. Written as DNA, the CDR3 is TGCAGCGCTTGGGACAGAGCTAACTATGGCTACACCTTC.

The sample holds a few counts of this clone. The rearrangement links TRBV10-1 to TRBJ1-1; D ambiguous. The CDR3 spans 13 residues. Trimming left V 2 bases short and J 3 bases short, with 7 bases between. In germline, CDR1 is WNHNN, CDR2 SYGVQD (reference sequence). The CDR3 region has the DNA TGCGCCAGCAGTGAGGGACTATACACTGAAGCTTTCTTT. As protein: CASSEGLYTEAFF.

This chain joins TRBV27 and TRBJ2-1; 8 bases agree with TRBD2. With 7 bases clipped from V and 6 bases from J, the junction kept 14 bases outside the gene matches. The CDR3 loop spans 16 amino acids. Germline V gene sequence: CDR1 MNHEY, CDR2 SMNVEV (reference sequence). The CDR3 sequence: CASKVSAGGRFNEQFF. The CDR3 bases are TGTGCCAGCAAGGTTTCCGCGGGGGGCCGGTTCAATGAGCAGTTCTTC.

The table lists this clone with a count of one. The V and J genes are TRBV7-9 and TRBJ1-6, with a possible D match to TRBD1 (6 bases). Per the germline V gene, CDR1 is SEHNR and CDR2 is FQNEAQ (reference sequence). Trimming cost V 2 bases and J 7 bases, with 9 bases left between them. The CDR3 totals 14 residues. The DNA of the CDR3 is TGTGCCAGCAGCTTATGGGGGCCCAATTCACCCCTCCACTTT. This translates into CASSLWGPNSPLHF.

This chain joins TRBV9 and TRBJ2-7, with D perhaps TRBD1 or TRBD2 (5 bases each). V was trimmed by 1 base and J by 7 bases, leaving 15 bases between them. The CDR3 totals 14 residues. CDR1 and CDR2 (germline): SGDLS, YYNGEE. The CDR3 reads CASSVTRDGSEQYF. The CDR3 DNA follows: TGTGCCAGCAGCGTAACGAGGGACGGGTCTGAGCAGTACTTC.

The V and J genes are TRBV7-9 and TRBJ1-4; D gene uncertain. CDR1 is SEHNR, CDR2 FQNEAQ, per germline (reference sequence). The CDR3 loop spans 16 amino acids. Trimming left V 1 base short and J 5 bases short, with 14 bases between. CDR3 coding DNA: TGTGCCAGCAGCTTAGGGGAAGCCCCCCCAAATGAAAAACTGTTTTTT. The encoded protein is CASSLGEAPPNEKLFF.

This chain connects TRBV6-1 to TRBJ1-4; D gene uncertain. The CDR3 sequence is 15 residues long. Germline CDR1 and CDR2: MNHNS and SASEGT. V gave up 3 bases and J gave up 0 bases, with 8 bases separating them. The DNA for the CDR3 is TGTGCCAGCAGTGACCGCCATGCAACTAATGAAAAACTGTTTTTT. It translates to CASSDRHATNEKLFF.

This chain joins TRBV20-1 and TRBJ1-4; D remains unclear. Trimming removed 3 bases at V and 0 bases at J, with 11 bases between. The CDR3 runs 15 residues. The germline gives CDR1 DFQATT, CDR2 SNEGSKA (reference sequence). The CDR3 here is CSASAEPATNEKLFF. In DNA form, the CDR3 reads TGCAGTGCTAGTGCCGAGCCAGCAACTAATGAAAAACTGTTTTTT.

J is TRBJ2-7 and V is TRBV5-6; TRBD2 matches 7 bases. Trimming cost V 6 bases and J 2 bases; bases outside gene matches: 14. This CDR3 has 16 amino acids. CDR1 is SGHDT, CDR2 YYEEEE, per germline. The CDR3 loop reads CASTPAGGGPTYEQYF. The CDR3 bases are TGTGCCAGCACCCCCGCCGGCGGGGGACCTACCTACGAGCAGTACTTC.

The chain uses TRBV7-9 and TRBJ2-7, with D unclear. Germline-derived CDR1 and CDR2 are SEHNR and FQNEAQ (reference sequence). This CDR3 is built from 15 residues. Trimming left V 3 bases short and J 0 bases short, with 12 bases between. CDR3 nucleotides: TGTGCCAGCAGCTTGAAAGGGAATCCCTCCTACGAGCAGTACTTC. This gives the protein CASSLKGNPSYEQYF.

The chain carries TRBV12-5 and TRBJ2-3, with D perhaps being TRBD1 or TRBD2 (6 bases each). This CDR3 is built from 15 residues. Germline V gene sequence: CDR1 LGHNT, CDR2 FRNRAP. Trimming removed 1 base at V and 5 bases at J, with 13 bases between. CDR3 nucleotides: TGTGCTAGTGGTTTGGGATTACAGGGAGGAGATACGCAGTATTTT. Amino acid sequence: CASGLGLQGGDTQYF.

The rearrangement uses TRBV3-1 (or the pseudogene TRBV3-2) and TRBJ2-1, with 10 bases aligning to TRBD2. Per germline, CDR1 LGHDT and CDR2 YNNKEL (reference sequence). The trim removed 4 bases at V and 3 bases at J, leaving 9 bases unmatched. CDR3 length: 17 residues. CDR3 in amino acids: CASSRGPGLAVYNEQFF. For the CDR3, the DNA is TGTGCCAGCAGCCGAGGGCCCGGACTAGCGGTCTACAATGAGCAGTTCTTC.

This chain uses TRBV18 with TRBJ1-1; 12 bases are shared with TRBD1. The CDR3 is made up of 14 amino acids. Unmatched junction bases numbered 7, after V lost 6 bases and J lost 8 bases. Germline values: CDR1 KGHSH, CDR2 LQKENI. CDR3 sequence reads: CASSYGTGGKEAFF. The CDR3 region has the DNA TGTGCCAGCTCGTACGGGACAGGGGGCAAGGAAGCTTTCTTT.

The CDR3 loop is CASSEDMGSVSYGYTF. The DNA of the CDR3 is TGTGCCAGCAGTGAGGACATGGGTTCGGTATCCTATGGCTACACCTTC. The chain links TRBV6-1 to TRBJ1-2, with a weak D call TRBD1 (5 bases). Germline V CDR1 and CDR2: MNHNS, SASEGT. The CDR3 has 16 amino acids. With 3 bases removed from V and 4 bases from J, the gap between germline ends came to 18 bases.